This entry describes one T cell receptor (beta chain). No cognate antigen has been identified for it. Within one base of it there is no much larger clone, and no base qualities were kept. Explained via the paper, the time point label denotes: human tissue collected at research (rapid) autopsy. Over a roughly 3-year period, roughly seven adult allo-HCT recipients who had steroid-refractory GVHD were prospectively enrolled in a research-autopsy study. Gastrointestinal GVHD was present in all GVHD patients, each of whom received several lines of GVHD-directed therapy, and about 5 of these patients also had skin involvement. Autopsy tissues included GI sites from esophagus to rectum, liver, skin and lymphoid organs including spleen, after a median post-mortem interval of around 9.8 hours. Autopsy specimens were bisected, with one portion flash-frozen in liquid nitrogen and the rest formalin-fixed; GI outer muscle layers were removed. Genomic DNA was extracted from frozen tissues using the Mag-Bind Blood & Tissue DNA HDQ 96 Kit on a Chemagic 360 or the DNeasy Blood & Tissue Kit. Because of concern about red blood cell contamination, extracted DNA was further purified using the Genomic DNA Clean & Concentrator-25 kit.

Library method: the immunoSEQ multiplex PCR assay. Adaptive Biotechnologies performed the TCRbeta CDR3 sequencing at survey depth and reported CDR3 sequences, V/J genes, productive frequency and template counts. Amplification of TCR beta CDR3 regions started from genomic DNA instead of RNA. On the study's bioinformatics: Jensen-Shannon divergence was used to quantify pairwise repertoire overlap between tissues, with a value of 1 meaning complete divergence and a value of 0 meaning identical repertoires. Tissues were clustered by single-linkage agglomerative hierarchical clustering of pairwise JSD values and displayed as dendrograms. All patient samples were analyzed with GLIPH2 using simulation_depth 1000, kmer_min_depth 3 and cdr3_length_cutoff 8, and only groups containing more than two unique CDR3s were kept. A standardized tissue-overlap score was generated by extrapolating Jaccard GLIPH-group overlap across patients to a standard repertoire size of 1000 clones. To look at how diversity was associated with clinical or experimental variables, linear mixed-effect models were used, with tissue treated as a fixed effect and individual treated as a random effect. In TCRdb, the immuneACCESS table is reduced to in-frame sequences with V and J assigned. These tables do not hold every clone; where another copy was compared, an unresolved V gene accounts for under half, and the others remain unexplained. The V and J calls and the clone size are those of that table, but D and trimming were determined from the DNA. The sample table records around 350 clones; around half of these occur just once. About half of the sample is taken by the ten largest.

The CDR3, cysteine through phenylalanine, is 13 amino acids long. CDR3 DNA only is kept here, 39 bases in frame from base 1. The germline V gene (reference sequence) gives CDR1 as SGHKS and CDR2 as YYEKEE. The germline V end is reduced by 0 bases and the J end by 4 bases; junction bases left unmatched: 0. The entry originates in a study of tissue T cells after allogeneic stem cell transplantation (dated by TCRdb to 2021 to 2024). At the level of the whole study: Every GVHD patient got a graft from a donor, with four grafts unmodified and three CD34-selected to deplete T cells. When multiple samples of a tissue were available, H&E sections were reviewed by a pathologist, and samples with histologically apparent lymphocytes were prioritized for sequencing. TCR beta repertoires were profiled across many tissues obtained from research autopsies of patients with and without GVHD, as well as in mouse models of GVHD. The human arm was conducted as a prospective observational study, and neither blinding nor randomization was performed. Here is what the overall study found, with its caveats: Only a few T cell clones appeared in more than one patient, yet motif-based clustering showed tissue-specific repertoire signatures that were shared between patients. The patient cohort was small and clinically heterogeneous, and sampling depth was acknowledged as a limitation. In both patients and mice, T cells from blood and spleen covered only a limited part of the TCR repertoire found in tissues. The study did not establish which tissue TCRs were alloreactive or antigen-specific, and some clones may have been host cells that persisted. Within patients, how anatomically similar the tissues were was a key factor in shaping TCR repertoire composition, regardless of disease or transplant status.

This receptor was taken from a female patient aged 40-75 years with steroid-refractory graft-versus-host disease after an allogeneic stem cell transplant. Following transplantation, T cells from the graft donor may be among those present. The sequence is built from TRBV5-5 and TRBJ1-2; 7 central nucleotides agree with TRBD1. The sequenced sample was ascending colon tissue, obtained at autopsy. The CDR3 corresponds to CASSLGTGYGYTF. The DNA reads TGTGCCAGCAGCTTGGGGACAGGCTATGGCTACACCTTC.